One sample yielded the 21 T cell receptor beta chains listed below, sequenced in a study of T cells in tuberculosis (dated by TCRdb to the late 2010s). Receptors were amplified or captured by the immunoSEQ multiplex PCR assay. TCRdb mirrors the immuneACCESS table, restricted to in-frame sequences. Some clones are absent from its copies; in checked studies, under half trace to an unresolved V gene, and the reason for the others is unknown. This sample has about 34,000 clones in its table, and approximately 90% of those were observed once. The ten largest account for about 2.2% of the sample. Material for sequencing was PBMCs. These receptors originate from a donor under 30 with latent tuberculosis or without tuberculosis infection.

This clone has a single count. The V call is TRBV5-4, the J call TRBJ1-2; tentative D call: TRBD1 (5 bases). The CDR3 sequence is 16 residues long. Germline V gene sequence: CDR1 SGHNT, CDR2 YYREEE (reference sequence). With 4 bases removed from V and 10 bases from J, the gap between germline ends came to 26 bases. Here the CDR3 DNA reads TGTGCCAGCAGCCCCGGAGGGGCGGATGCCCATATGGACTACACCTTC. Translating gives CASSPGGADAHMDYTF. Variable domain in full (rest from reference TRBV5-4 and TRBJ1-2): ETGVTQSPTHLIKTRGQQVTLRCSSQSGHNTVSWYQQALGQGPQFIFQYYREEENGRGNFPPRFSGLQFPNYSSELNVNALELDDSALYLCASSPGGADAHMDYTFGSGTRLTVV.

CDR3 residues: CASRGEEISYNEQFF. The CDR3 DNA reads as TGCGCCAGCAGGGGTGAGGAGATCTCCTACAATGAGCAGTTCTTC. The chain joins TRBV5-1 to TRBJ2-1; D is unclear. V was clipped by 5 bases and J by 0 bases, with 12 bases between them. Germline lookup yields CDR1 SGHRS and CDR2 YFSETQ. The CDR3 runs 15 residues.

V and J are TRBV7-2 and TRBJ2-7, with 7 bases aligning to TRBD1. The CDR3 has 14 amino acids. CDR1 is SGHTA and CDR2 is FQGNSA in the germline V gene. Trimming at V came to 5 bases and at J to 3 bases, leaving 7 bases not matched to a gene. The DNA for the CDR3 is TGTGCCAGCAGCGCCGGGACAGCTTTCTACGAGCAGTACTTC. Translated, it gives CASSAGTAFYEQYF.

The gene calls are TRBV2 and TRBJ1-1; 8 bases agree with TRBD1. The J segment lost 1 base and the V segment lost 10 bases, leaving 5 bases of the junction unmatched. The CDR3 contains 13 residues. Per the germline V gene, CDR1 is SNHLY and CDR2 is FYNNEI. CDR3: CATAGGANTEAFF. CDR3 DNA: TGTGCCACTGCAGGGGGCGCGAACACTGAAGCTTTCTTT.

Only one count was recorded for this clone. CDR3 coding DNA: TGTGCCAGTAGTATCGCGGTGAACACTGAAGCTTTCTTT. Amino acid sequence: CASSIAVNTEAFF. The chain has TRBV19 and TRBJ1-1, with D unresolved. The CDR3 contains 13 residues. Germline-derived CDR1 and CDR2 are LNHDA and SQIVND (reference sequence). V lost 3 bases and J lost 0, with 5 bases in between.

The chain couples TRBV18 to TRBJ1-3, with TRBD1 identical over 9 bases. V trimming: 3 bases; J trimming: 0 bases; junction bases outside the gene matches: 9. CDR3 length: 18 amino acids. Germline assignment: CDR1 KGHSH and CDR2 LQKENI. The DNA for the CDR3 is TGTGCCAGCTCACCTGGTGGACAGGGGTTATTCTCTGGAAACACCATATATTTT. Amino acids: CASSPGGQGLFSGNTIYF.

The CDR3 DNA sequence: TGTGCCAGCAGCGTCTCAGGGACTACGACTAACTATGGCTACACCTTC. Amino acid sequence: CASSVSGTTTNYGYTF. The rearrangement uses TRBV9 and TRBJ1-2; the D gene is possibly TRBD1 (5 bases). V lost 2 bases, J lost 0 bases, and 14 bases lay in between. The germline V gene encodes CDR1 SGDLS and CDR2 YYNGEE. This CDR3 comprises 16 residues.

The chain employs TRBV7-7 and TRBJ2-1, with D perhaps matching TRBD2 (6 bases). Germline V gene data show CDR1 as SSHAT and CDR2 as FNYEAQ (reference sequence). V was cut by 4 bases and J by 6 bases, with 10 bases left in between. This CDR3 contains 13 residues. CDR3 sequence reads: CASSSLGGNEQFF. CDR3 in DNA: TGTGCCAGCAGCTCACTGGGAGGCAATGAGCAGTTCTTC.

This chain joins TRBV7-9 and TRBJ1-2; D may be TRBD1 (5 bases). With 1 base removed from V and 1 base from J, the gap between germline ends came to 16 bases. CDR1 and CDR2 from the germline V gene are SEHNR and FQNEAQ (reference sequence). This CDR3 region has 17 residues. The CDR3 DNA follows: TGTGCCAGCAGCTTAGTGACGAGACAGCCATTTAACTATGGCTACACCTTC. Translated: CASSLVTRQPFNYGYTF. Full variable domain (missing parts from reference TRBV7-9 and TRBJ1-2): DTGVSQNPRHKITKRGQNVTFRCDPISEHNRLYWYRQTLGQGPEFLTYFQNEAQLEKSRLLSDRFSAERPKGSFSTLEIQRTEQGDSAMYLCASSLVTRQPFNYGYTFGSGTRLTVV.

This chain connects TRBV19 to TRBJ1-1, with TRBD1 matching over 8 bases. Looked up from germline, CDR1 is LNHDA and CDR2 is SQIVND (reference sequence). The length of the CDR3 is 14 residues. V shed 7 bases, J shed 2 bases, and the junction held 6 bases outside the gene matches. The CDR3 sequence is CASTEGQANTEAFF. The CDR3 DNA is TGTGCCAGTACCGAGGGACAGGCAAACACTGAAGCTTTCTTT.

The gene calls are TRBV7-2 and TRBJ1-1; 8 positions agree with TRBD1. Germline V CDR1 and CDR2: SGHTA, FQGNSA. J gave up 0 bases and V 2 bases, and 2 bases lay outside the gene matches. This CDR3 has 15 residues. CDR3 region: CASSLTTGVNTEAFF. The CDR3 nucleotides are TGTGCCAGCAGCTTAACGACAGGGGTGAACACTGAAGCTTTCTTT.

The J gene is TRBJ1-5, the V gene TRBV4-1; 9 nucleotides agree with TRBD1. CDR1 is MGHRA and CDR2 is YSYEKL in the germline V gene. V was clipped by 0 bases and J by 4 bases; unmatched bases: 16. The CDR3 contains 20 residues. DNA for the CDR3: TGCGCCAGCAGCCAAGACCCCGGGACAGGGTGGTCAATCGGTAATCAGCCCCAGCATTTT. Amino acids: CASSQDPGTGWSIGNQPQHF.

The rearrangement links TRBV6-5 to TRBJ1-1, with 8 bases that match TRBD1. V was clipped by 6 bases and J by 2 bases; unmatched bases: 5. Per germline, CDR1 MNHEY and CDR2 SVGAGI. There are 14 residues in the CDR3. The CDR3: CASRRGTGNTEAFF. The CDR3 region has the DNA TGTGCCAGCAGGAGAGGGACAGGTAACACTGAAGCTTTCTTT.

This clone was recorded only once. The gene calls are TRBV27 and TRBJ2-3; perhaps TRBD2 as D (5 bases). V lost 5 bases to trimming and J lost 5 bases, with 17 bases between them. The germline V gene has CDR1 MNHEY and CDR2 SMNVEV (reference sequence). This CDR3 contains 15 residues. CDR3 in amino acids: CASSPGSVPGDTQYF. CDR3 nucleotides: TGTGCCAGCAGTCCCGGTAGCGTGCCCGGAGATACGCAGTATTTT.

The chain uses TRBV18 and TRBJ2-1; a possible D gene is TRBD2 (5 bases). CDR1 is KGHSH, CDR2 LQKENI, per germline. The V and J ends lost 4 bases and 2 bases respectively, with 15 bases between them. The CDR3 length is 16 residues. In nucleotides, the CDR3 is TGTGCCAGCTCACGCCTCTCAGCGGCTACCTACAATGAGCAGTTCTTC. Translation gives CASSRLSAATYNEQFF.

The V gene is TRBV5-6, the J gene TRBJ2-2; no firm D call. Trimming shortened V by 0 bases and J by 4 bases, and 10 bases separated the two germline ends. CDR1 and CDR2 (germline): SGHDT, YYEEEE. CDR3 size: 15 residues. This chain's CDR3 is CASSLAWARTGELFF. Written as DNA, the CDR3 is TGTGCCAGCAGCTTGGCTTGGGCGCGCACCGGGGAGCTGTTTTTT.

V gene TRBV7-3 combines with J gene TRBJ2-2, with D hard to call. CDR3 length: 12 residues. Germline values: CDR1 SGHTA, CDR2 FQGTGA. V was pared by 3 bases and J by 6 bases, with 5 bases between. CDR3 sequence (DNA): TGTGCCAGCAGCTTTAGTTCCGGGGAGCTGTTTTTT. Translation gives CASSFSSGELFF.

V is TRBV9 and J is TRBJ2-6; no reliable D call. The germline V gene encodes CDR1 SGDLS and CDR2 YYNGEE. Trimming cost V 0 bases and J 0 bases, with 4 bases left between them. This CDR3 has 15 amino acids. DNA for the CDR3: TGTGCCAGCAGCGTAGGGGCCTCTGGGGCCAACGTCCTGACTTTC. It specifies CASSVGASGANVLTF. The whole variable domain, filled in from reference TRBV9 and TRBJ2-6, reads DSGVTQTPKHLITATGQRVTLRCSPRSGDLSVYWYQQSLDQGLQFLIQYYNGEERAKGNILERFSAQQFPDLHSELNLSSLELGDSALYFCASSVGASGANVLTFGAGSRLTVL.

This rearrangement joins TRBV5-1 to TRBJ1-2; 9 positions agree with TRBD1. The CDR3 has 15 residues. Germline CDR1 and CDR2: SGHRS and YFSETQ. The V and J ends lost 0 bases and 7 bases, in that order; junction bases with no gene match: 7. CDR3 sequence reads: CASSLEGQGLGGYTF. CDR3 DNA sequence: TGCGCCAGCAGCTTGGAGGGACAGGGTTTAGGTGGCTACACCTTC.

The chain employs TRBV20-1 and TRBJ2-7, with D possibly matching TRBD1 (6 bases). In germline, CDR1 is DFQATT, CDR2 SNEGSKA (reference sequence). The germline V and J ends were trimmed by 5 bases and 3 bases, with 8 bases remaining between them. This CDR3 is 11 amino acids long. CDR3 nucleotides: TGCAGTGCTGAACAGGGCTACGAGCAGTACTTC. Its protein product is CSAEQGYEQYF.

This clone was seen a single time. The chain combines TRBV5-4 with TRBJ2-7, with TRBD2 matching over 9 bases. CDR1 is SGHNT, CDR2 YYREEE, per germline (reference sequence). This CDR3 is 14 amino acids long. V dropped 4 bases and J dropped 0; count of bases not matched to a gene: 2. DNA of the CDR3: TGTGCCAGCAGCGTTAGCGGGGGCTCCTACGAGCAGTACTTC. It codes for CASSVSGGSYEQYF.